This T cell receptor beta chain was captured by sequencing in a study of long-term antiretroviral therapy in people with HIV. Version v3.0 of the immunoSEQ assay was performed at survey level. TCRdb's table, derived via immunoSEQ multiplex PCR, lists solely in-frame clones and lacks some. This sample yields about 14,000 clones, of which roughly 82% are seen a single time; around a sixth belongs to the top ten. This clone was picked up a small number of times. Its target is not known. The germline CDR1 and CDR2 sequences are MNHNS and SASEGT. This CDR3 is 15 amino acids long. Trimming took 5 bases from V and 0 from J, leaving 13 bases between them. Findings and caveats of the study: Diversity increased after ART yet remained lower than in transplant donor controls. The repertoire was dominated at all time points by clones expanded before ART. HIV repertoires showed narrower CDR3 length ranges than controls.

The receptor comes from a middle-aged woman with HIV. The J gene is TRBJ1-2, the V gene TRBV6-1, with unresolved D. The specimen was unsorted PBMCs, collected 1.8 years before starting antiretroviral therapy. CDR3 sequence: CASSIRAPTNYGYTF. CDR3 in DNA: TGTGCCAGCAGTATCCGGGCGCCGACTAACTATGGCTACACCTTC.